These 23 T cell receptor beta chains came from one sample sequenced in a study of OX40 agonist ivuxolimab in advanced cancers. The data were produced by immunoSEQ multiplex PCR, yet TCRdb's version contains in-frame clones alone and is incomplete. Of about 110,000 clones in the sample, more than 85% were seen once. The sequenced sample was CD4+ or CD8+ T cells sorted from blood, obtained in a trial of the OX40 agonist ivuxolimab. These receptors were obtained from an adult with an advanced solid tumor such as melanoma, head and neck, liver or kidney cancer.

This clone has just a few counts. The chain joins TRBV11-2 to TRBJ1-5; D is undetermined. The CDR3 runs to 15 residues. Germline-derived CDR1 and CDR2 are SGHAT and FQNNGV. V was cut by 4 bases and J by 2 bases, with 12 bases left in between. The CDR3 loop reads CASSSLEGGNQPQHF. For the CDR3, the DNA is TGTGCCAGCAGCTCCCTCGAGGGAGGCAATCAGCCCCAGCATTTT.

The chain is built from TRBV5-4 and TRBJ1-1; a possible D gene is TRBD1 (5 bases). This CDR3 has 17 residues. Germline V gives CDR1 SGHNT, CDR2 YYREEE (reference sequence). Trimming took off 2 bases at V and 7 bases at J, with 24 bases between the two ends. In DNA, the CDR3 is TGTGCCAGCAGCTTTGGGGGTTCGGGGCAGGGCTTTAGTGAAGCTTTCTTT. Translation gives CASSFGGSGQGFSEAFF. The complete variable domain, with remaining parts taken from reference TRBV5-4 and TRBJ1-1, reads ETGVTQSPTHLIKTRGQQVTLRCSSQSGHNTVSWYQQALGQGPQFIFQYYREEENGRGNFPPRFSGLQFPNYSSELNVNALELDDSALYLCASSFGGSGQGFSEAFFGQGTRLTVV.

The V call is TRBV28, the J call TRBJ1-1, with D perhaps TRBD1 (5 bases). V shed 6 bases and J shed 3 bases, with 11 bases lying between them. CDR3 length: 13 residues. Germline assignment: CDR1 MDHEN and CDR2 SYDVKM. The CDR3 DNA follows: TGTGCCAGCAGACGACAGCCCTACACTGAAGCTTTCTTT. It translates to CASRRQPYTEAFF.

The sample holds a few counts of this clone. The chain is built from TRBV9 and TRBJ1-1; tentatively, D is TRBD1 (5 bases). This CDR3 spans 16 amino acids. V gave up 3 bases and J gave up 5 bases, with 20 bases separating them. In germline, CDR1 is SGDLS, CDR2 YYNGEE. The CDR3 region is CASSERGRDSGTEAFF. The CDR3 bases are TGTGCCAGCAGCGAACGAGGCAGGGATTCGGGAACTGAAGCTTTCTTT.

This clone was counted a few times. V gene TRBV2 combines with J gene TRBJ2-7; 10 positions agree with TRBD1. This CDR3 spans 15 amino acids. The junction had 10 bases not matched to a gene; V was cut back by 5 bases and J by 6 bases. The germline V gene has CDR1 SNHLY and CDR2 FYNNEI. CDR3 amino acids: CASSTPGTGESEQYF. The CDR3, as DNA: TGTGCCAGCAGTACCCCCGGGACAGGGGAAAGCGAGCAGTACTTC.

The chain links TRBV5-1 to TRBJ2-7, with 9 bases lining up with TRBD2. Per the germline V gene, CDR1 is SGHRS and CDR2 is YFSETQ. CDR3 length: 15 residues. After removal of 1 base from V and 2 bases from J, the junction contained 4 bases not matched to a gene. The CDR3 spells CASSLSGRNPYEQYF. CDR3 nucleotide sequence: TGCGCCAGCAGCTTGAGCGGGAGGAACCCCTACGAGCAGTACTTC.

The CDR3: CASSVAGSYEQYF. The DNA for the CDR3 is TGTGCCAGCAGCGTAGCGGGTTCCTACGAGCAGTACTTC. The J gene is TRBJ2-7, the V gene TRBV7-3; the match to TRBD2 covers 7 bases. Trimming cost V 5 bases and J 1 base; bases outside gene matches: 2. Germline lookup yields CDR1 SGHTA and CDR2 FQGTGA. This CDR3 has 13 amino acids. Full variable domain (remainder filled in from reference TRBV7-3 and TRBJ2-7): GAGVSQTPSNKVTEKGKYVELRCDPISGHTALYWYRQSLGQGPEFLIYFQGTGAADDSGLPNDRFFAVRPEGSVSTLKIQRTERGDSAVYLCASSVAGSYEQYFGPGTRLTVT.

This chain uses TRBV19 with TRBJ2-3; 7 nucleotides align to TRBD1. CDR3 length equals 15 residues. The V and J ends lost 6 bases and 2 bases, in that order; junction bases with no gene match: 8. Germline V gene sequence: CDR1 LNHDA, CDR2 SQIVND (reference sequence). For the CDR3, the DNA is TGTGCCAGTAGCTCAGGACAGGTAGCCACAGATACGCAGTATTTT. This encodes CASSSGQVATDTQYF.

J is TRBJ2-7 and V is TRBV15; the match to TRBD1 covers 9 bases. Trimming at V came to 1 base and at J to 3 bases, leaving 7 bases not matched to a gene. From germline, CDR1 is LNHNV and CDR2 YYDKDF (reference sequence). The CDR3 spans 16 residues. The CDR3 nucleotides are TGTGCCACCAGCAGAGGGAAGGACAGGGGAATCTACGAGCAGTACTTC. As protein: CATSRGKDRGIYEQYF.

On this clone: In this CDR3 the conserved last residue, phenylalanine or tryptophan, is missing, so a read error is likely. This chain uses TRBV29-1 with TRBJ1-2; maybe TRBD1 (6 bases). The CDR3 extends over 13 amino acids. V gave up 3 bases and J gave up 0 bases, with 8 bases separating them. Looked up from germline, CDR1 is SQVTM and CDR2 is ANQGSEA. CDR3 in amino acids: CSVETGPNYGYTL. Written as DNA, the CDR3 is TGCAGCGTTGAGACAGGACCTAACTATGGCTACACCCTC.

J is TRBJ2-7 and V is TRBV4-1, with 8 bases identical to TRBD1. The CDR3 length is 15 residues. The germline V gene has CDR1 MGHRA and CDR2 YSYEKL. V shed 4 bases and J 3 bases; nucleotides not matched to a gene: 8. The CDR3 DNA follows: TGCGCCAGCAGCCCTGTCGAAGGACAGGGCTACGAGCAGTACTTC. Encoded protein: CASSPVEGQGYEQYF.

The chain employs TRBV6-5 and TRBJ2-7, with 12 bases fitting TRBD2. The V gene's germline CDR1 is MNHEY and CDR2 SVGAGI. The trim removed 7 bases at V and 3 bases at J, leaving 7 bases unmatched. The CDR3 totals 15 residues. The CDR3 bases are TGTGCCAGCAAATGGACTAGCGGGACGTACTACGAGCAGTACTTC. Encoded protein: CASKWTSGTYYEQYF.

The CDR3 coding sequence is TGTGCCAGCAGCTTTACTAGGGGCCAGGGAGGAAACACCATATATTTT. This translates into CASSFTRGQGGNTIYF. This chain uses TRBV11-2 with TRBJ1-3, with D maybe TRBD1 (5 bases). Germline V gives CDR1 SGHAT, CDR2 FQNNGV. The CDR3 runs 16 residues. V was trimmed by 3 bases and J by 4 bases, leaving 16 bases between them.

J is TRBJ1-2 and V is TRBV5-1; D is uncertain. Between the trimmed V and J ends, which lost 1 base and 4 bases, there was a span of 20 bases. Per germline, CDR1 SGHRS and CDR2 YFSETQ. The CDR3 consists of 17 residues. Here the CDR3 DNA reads TGCGCCAGCAGCTTGAGCACCCGCCCCGCTATAGGCTATGGCTACACCTTC. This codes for CASSLSTRPAIGYGYTF.

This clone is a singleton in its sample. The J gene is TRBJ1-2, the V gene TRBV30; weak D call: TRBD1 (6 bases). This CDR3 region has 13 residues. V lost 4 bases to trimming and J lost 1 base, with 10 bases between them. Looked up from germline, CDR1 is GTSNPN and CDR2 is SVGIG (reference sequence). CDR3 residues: CAWTLGGNYGYTF. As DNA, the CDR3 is TGTGCCTGGACGCTAGGGGGTAACTATGGCTACACCTTC.

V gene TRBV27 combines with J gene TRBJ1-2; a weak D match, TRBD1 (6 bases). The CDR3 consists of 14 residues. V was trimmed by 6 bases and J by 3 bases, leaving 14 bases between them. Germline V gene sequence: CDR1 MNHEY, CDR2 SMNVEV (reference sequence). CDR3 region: CASRPGQTYYGYTF. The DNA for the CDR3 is TGTGCCAGCAGGCCGGGACAAACTTACTATGGCTACACCTTC.

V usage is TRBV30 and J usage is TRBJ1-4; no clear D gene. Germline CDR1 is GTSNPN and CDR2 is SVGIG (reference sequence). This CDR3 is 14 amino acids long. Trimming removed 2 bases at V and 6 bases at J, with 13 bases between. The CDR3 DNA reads TGTGCCTGGAGTAGGCAGGAGAGTTATGAAAAACTGTTTTTT. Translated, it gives CAWSRQESYEKLFF.

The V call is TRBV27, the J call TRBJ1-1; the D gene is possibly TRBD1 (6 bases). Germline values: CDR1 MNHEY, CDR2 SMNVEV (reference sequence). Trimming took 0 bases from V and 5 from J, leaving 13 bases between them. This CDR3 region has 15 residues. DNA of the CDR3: TGTGCCAGCAGTTTATCTTCGGGGGGCAAAACTGAAGCTTTCTTT. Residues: CASSLSSGGKTEAFF.

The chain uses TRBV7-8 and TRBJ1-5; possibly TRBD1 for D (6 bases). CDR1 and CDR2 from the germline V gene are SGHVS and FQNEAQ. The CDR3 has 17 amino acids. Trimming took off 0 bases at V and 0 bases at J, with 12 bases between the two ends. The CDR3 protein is CASSLAGQTISNQPQHF. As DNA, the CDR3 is TGTGCCAGCAGCTTAGCTGGACAGACCATTAGCAATCAGCCCCAGCATTTT.

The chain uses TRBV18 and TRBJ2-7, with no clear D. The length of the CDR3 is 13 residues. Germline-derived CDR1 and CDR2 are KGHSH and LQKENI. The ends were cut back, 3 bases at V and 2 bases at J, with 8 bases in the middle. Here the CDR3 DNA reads TGTGCCAGCTCACCCAATCGAGCCTACGAGCAGTACTTC. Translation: CASSPNRAYEQYF. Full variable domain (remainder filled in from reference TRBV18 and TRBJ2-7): NAGVMQNPRHLVRRRGQEARLRCSPMKGHSHVYWYRQLPEEGLKFMVYLQKENIIDESGMPKERFSAEFPKEGPSILRIQQVVRGDSAAYFCASSPNRAYEQYFGPGTRLTVT.

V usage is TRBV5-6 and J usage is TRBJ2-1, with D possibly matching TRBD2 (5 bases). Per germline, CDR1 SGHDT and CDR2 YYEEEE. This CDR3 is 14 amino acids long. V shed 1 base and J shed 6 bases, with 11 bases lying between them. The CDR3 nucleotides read TGTGCCAGCAGCTTGCGGGGAGTTGTCAATGAGCAGTTCTTC. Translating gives CASSLRGVVNEQFF.

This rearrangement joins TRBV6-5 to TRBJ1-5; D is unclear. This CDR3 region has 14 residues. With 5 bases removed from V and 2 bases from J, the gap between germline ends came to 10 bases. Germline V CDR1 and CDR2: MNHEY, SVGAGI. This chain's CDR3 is CASSRRGGNQPQHF. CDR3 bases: TGTGCCAGCAGTCGTCGGGGAGGCAATCAGCCCCAGCATTTT.

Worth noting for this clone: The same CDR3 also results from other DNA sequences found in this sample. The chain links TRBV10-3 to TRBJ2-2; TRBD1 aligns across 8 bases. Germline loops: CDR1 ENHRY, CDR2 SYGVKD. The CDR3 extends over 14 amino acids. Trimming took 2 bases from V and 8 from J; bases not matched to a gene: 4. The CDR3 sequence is CAISERQGPGELFF. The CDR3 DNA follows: TGTGCCATCAGTGAGAGACAGGGGCCGGGGGAGCTGTTTTTT.